The rows below give T cell receptor beta chains drawn from one sample of a study of blood T cell repertoires in COVID-19. Assay: immunoSEQ multiplex PCR; the TCRdb copy retains only in-frame clones and omits some. The data show about 140,000 clones, around nine tenths seen once. The sequenced sample was peripheral blood. The receptor set was obtained from a man aged 50-60 years with active or convalescent COVID-19. The CDR3 runs from the conserved cysteine through the conserved F or W. The D gene is left open where the match is weak. Where a row states a size, it is once, few, many or the class of an expanded clone; other rows omit it.

cdr3_aa | cdr3_nt | v_call | d_call | j_call | clone_size
CASSSYTGTGGTDTQYF | TGCGCCAGCAGCTCGTATACCGGGACAGGGGGAACAGATACGCAGTATTTT | TRBV5-1 | TRBD1 | TRBJ2-3 | NA
CASSPAGTSTGELFF | TGTGCCAGCAGTCCGGCCGGGACATCCACCGGGGAGCTGTTTTTT | TRBV28 | NA | TRBJ2-2 | NA
CASSRVAGGVASYNEQFF | TGTGCCAGCAGCAGGGTAGCGGGAGGGGTTGCTTCCTACAATGAGCAGTTCTTC | TRBV21-1 | NA | TRBJ2-1 | NA
CASSSTGRSETQYF | TGTGCCAGCTCATCGACAGGCAGGTCAGAGACCCAGTACTTC | TRBV18 | NA | TRBJ2-5 | NA
CASSSPQGSNTEAFF | TGTGCCAGCAGTTCACCACAGGGATCGAACACTGAAGCTTTCTTT | TRBV28 | NA | TRBJ1-1 | NA
CASRAGLRNQPQHF | TGTGCCAGCAGGGCAGGACTTCGTAATCAGCCCCAGCATTTT | TRBV6-5 | NA | TRBJ1-5 | NA
CASSLGWSNQPQHF | TGTGCCAGCAGCTTAGGATGGAGTAATCAGCCCCAGCATTTT | TRBV7-9 | NA | TRBJ1-5 | NA
CASSLGARSTGELFF | TGTGCCAGCAGCTTAGGAGCACGTAGCACCGGGGAGCTGTTTTTT | TRBV11-2 | NA | TRBJ2-2 | NA
CASSLGGGRAEETQYF | TGTGCCAGCAGCCTAGGGGGAGGGAGGGCCGAAGAGACCCAGTACTTC | TRBV9 | NA | TRBJ2-5 | NA
CASSLPLKTGEGEQYF | TGTGCCAGCAGTTTACCCCTCAAGACAGGGGAGGGCGAGCAGTACTTC | TRBV28 | NA | TRBJ2-7 | once
CASSADIFSYEQYF | TGTGCCAGCAGCGCGGACATTTTTTCCTACGAGCAGTACTTC | TRBV5-6 | NA | TRBJ2-7 | few
CASSKAGVYSNQPQHF | TGTGCCAGCTCAAAGGCAGGGGTCTATAGCAATCAGCCCCAGCATTTT | TRBV18 | NA | TRBJ1-5 | NA
CASSSSGLAKNIQYF | TGTGCCAGCAGCTCCTCAGGGCTAGCCAAAAACATTCAGTACTTC | TRBV9 | NA | TRBJ2-4 | once
CASSSLGGGATEAFF | TGCGCCAGCAGCTCCTTAGGGGGAGGGGCCACTGAAGCTTTCTTT | TRBV5-1 | NA | TRBJ1-1 | NA
CASSSDRQETQYF | TGTGCCAGCAGCTCGGACAGACAAGAGACCCAGTACTTC | TRBV11-2 | NA | TRBJ2-5 | NA
CASSQFGSNSGANVLTF | TGTGCCAGCAGCCAATTCGGGTCTAACTCTGGGGCCAACGTCCTGACTTTC | TRBV3-1/TRBV3-2 | NA | TRBJ2-6 | once